This T cell receptor beta chain is drawn from a study of blood T cell repertoires in COVID-19. Background on the study: Acute and convalescent COVID-19 samples came from the United States, Italy and Spain.

V was clipped by 1 base and J by 3 bases, with 7 bases between them. The CDR3 runs to 14 residues. From germline, CDR1 is MGHRA and CDR2 YSYEKL. Under the authors' procedure: Estimation of nucleated cell counts relied on the amplification of reference gene primers. Generated by immunoSEQ multiplex PCR, the TCRdb table keeps only in-frame clones and is missing some. V, J and clone size reflect that table, while D and trimming were determined from the DNA. Counted here are approximately 270,000 clones, around 93% occurring once; the ten biggest clones make up 2.5% to 3%. This clone was seen a single time. Exposed participants encountered a COVID-19 case during the 2 weeks preceding study entry.

The TCR comes from a middle-aged man who had been exposed to COVID-19. The chain joins TRBV4-1 to TRBJ2-1, with D possibly being TRBD2 (5 bases). Sample: PBMCs or T cells enriched from blood (not recorded which). Written as DNA, the CDR3 is TGCGCCAGCAGCCAAGTTAGCGACTACAATGAGCAGTTCTTC. Protein: CASSQVSDYNEQFF.